What follows describes a single TCR beta chain. Antigen: not known. The data were taken from a study of T cell repertoires in cytomegalovirus infection. For the study at large: Public TCR beta signature analysis indicated the presence of both CMV infection and matching HLA type. Study-wide results and caveats: The cumulative frequency of public TCR beta families distinguished individuals who carried CMV together with the relevant HLA. The ex vivo response showed dominance by HLA-C-restricted CMV-specific TCR beta clonotypes.

This CDR3 spans 14 amino acids. V was cut by 2 bases and J by 2 bases, with 12 bases left in between. Germline V gene sequence: CDR1 DFQATT, CDR2 SNEGSKA (reference sequence). Using its own MiXCR run on the reads, TCRdb lists one record per CDR3 protein. The table has approximately 500,000 distinct CDR3 sequences, approximately 25% seen once. The source is a human donor in good health (CMV status not recorded). Some clones in this sample may be carry-over from other donors' samples. The chain links TRBV20-1 to TRBJ2-5; a possible D gene is TRBD2 (6 bases). The sample consisted of PBMCs. The CDR3 DNA reads as TGCAGTGCTAGAATCGCGGGACGACAAGAGACCCAGTACTTC. It is translated as CSARIAGRQETQYF.